This TCR beta chain stems from a study of shared clonotypes between healthy human individuals. Evenly divided among several immunoSEQ plates was the genomic DNA of each subset. Sequenced by immunoSEQ multiplex PCR; TCRdb stores in-frame clones only, minus some. The table includes 2 million to 2.5 million clones, about 95% detected once. Trimming took off 5 bases at V and 16 bases at J, with 15 bases between the two ends. The CDR3 extends over 12 amino acids. In germline, CDR1 is SEHNR, CDR2 FQNEAQ (reference sequence). This clone showed up just a few times. Its antigen is as yet unknown. Naive CD8 cells lacked CD45RO and underwent positive selection for CCR7, leaving out terminally differentiated effector memory CD45RA+ cells. Adults of Caucasian background living in Nashville, Tennessee made up all donors. Study outcomes and limitations: Sorted-subset sequencing, rarefaction showed, was incomplete despite large depth. The represented genetic and exposure-history diversity was limited by the small number of donors.

The TCR was taken from a man aged 18 to 29 in good health. Sequencing was performed on naive CD8+ T cells sorted from blood. J is TRBJ1-6 and V is TRBV7-9; no clear D. The CDR3 spells CASSLYTEGLHF. DNA of the CDR3: TGTGCCAGCAGCCTGTACACCGAAGGGCTCCACTTT.